Here is one TCR beta chain with its context. Original analysis: Nucleated cell number was recorded as an estimate derived from reference gene primer amplification. Repertoires were generated with immunoSEQ multiplex PCR, while TCRdb's copy carries only in-frame clones and drops some. That table furnishes V, J and clone size, whereas the DNA furnished D and trimming. Altogether tens of thousands of clones are present, 80% to 90% being singletons, with the ten largest covering just under 2%. The sample originates from a study of blood T cell repertoires in COVID-19. Study information: Samples came from the United States, Italy and Spain, spanning acute and convalescent COVID-19. From T cells, B-cell-depleted T cells, or PBMCs came the material, which was cDNA or gDNA.

Per the germline V gene, CDR1 is LGHDT and CDR2 is YNNKEL (reference sequence). The junction had 6 bases not matched to a gene; V was cut back by 3 bases and J by 7 bases. The CDR3 is 16 amino acids. The J gene is TRBJ2-2, the V gene TRBV3-1 (or the pseudogene TRBV3-2); 12 nucleotides agree with TRBD1. The sequenced sample consisted of peripheral blood. The TCR sequence derives from a man younger than 40 with acute or convalescent COVID-19. DNA for the CDR3: TGTGCCAGCAGCCATTCCGGGACAGGGGGCCTCGGGGAGCTGTTTTTT. Translation gives CASSHSGTGGLGELFF.